Below are 14 T cell receptor beta chains sequenced from a single sample in a study of blood T cell repertoires in COVID-19. Repertoires were generated with immunoSEQ multiplex PCR, while TCRdb's copy carries only in-frame clones and drops some. The table has fewer than 300,000 clones, approximately 90% seen once. Sequenced material: peripheral blood. The source of these receptors is a woman aged 45-65 years with COVID-19, enrolled during active disease.

The chain has TRBV29-1 and TRBJ2-5; TRBD2 agrees at 13 bases. Germline V gene data show CDR1 as SQVTM and CDR2 as ANQGSEA. This CDR3 is built from 14 residues. The trim removed 6 bases at V and 5 bases at J, leaving 6 bases unmatched. This CDR3 reads CSVELAGGWETQYF. The CDR3 bases are TGCAGCGTGGAACTAGCGGGAGGGTGGGAGACCCAGTACTTC.

The chain links TRBV5-4 to TRBJ1-6, with 9 positions matching TRBD1. V was pared by 5 bases and J by 6 bases, with 12 bases of the junction left unmatched. This CDR3 is built from 17 residues. Germline V gene sequence: CDR1 SGHNT, CDR2 YYREEE (reference sequence). In DNA, the CDR3 is TGTGCCAGCAGTTTGCTCAGGACGGGACAGGGTAATTCACCCCTCCACTTT. Protein sequence: CASSLLRTGQGNSPLHF.

V and J are TRBV19 and TRBJ2-1; 13 bases map to TRBD2. This CDR3 has 17 amino acids. Germline assignment: CDR1 LNHDA and CDR2 SQIVND (reference sequence). With V trimmed by 4 bases and J by 4 bases, 7 bases remained unmatched. The CDR3 coding sequence is TGTGCCAGTAGTAAGACTAGCGGGAGGATCCCATACAATGAGCAGTTCTTC. Amino acids: CASSKTSGRIPYNEQFF.

V usage is TRBV28 and J usage is TRBJ1-5; D ambiguous. The V gene's germline CDR1 is MDHEN and CDR2 SYDVKM. The V end lost 3 bases, the J end lost 6 bases, and 12 bases lay between the germline ends. The CDR3 totals 14 residues. The CDR3 loop reads CASSFSTTGQPQHF. The CDR3, as DNA: TGTGCCAGCAGTTTCTCGACGACTGGTCAGCCCCAGCATTTT.

V is TRBV29-1 and J is TRBJ1-5, with D maybe TRBD1 (5 bases). This CDR3 is built from 13 residues. Germline CDR1 and CDR2: SQVTM and ANQGSEA. Trimming left V 4 bases short and J 0 bases short, with 7 bases between. The CDR3 loop reads CSVGGDSNQPQHF. The DNA for the CDR3 is TGCAGCGTTGGGGGGGATAGCAATCAGCCCCAGCATTTT.

This chain connects TRBV7-8 to TRBJ2-2; 11 bases line up with TRBD1. The V gene's germline CDR1 is SGHVS and CDR2 FQNEAQ. The CDR3 runs 18 residues. Trimming removed 2 bases from V and 7 bases from J; junction bases left unmatched: 12. CDR3 sequence: CASSLPPAGQGAIGELFF. Here the CDR3 DNA reads TGTGCCAGCAGCTTACCCCCCGCAGGACAGGGGGCAATCGGGGAGCTGTTTTTT.

This chain joins TRBV29-1 and TRBJ1-1, with 7 bases matching TRBD1. Trimming took 6 bases from V and 4 from J; bases not matched to a gene: 2. CDR1 is SQVTM and CDR2 is ANQGSEA in the germline V gene. CDR3 size: 11 residues. The CDR3 spells CSVQGTTEAFF. CDR3 nucleotide sequence: TGCAGCGTACAGGGGACCACTGAAGCTTTCTTT.

The chain has TRBV19 and TRBJ2-3; maybe TRBD2 (6 bases). Germline V gives CDR1 LNHDA, CDR2 SQIVND (reference sequence). V lost 2 bases to trimming and J lost 0 bases, with 18 bases between them. The CDR3 is 18 amino acids. DNA for the CDR3: TGTGCCAGTAGTATAACTCCGGGACTCCCACGTAGCACAGATACGCAGTATTTT. Translation gives CASSITPGLPRSTDTQYF.

The chain links TRBV5-5 to TRBJ1-5; no definite D call. Germline values: CDR1 SGHKS, CDR2 YYEKEE (reference sequence). This CDR3 contains 15 residues. Trimming removed 0 bases from V and 4 bases from J, with 11 bases in between. The CDR3 DNA sequence: TGTGCCAGCAGCTTGGGGGTTTCGACAAATCAGCCCCAGCATTTT. Protein product: CASSLGVSTNQPQHF.

The rearrangement links TRBV5-4 to TRBJ1-5; TRBD1 agrees at 8 bases. This CDR3 spans 15 amino acids. V gave up 4 bases and J gave up 4 bases; unmatched junction bases: 7. Germline lookup yields CDR1 SGHNT and CDR2 YYREEE (reference sequence). The CDR3 DNA sequence: TGTGCCAGCAGCACTGACGGGGACAGGAATCAGCCCCAGCATTTT. It yields the protein CASSTDGDRNQPQHF.

J is TRBJ2-5 and V is TRBV9; 7 nucleotides align to TRBD2. Germline loops: CDR1 SGDLS, CDR2 YYNGEE. The junction had 11 bases not matched to a gene; V was cut back by 4 bases and J by 2 bases. The length of the CDR3 is 16 residues. CDR3: CASSPGGNTLQETQYF. The CDR3 DNA follows: TGTGCCAGCAGCCCGGGGGGAAATACCCTACAAGAGACCCAGTACTTC.

The chain carries TRBV10-2 and TRBJ2-7, with 12 bases matching TRBD2. CDR1 and CDR2 (germline): WSHSY, SAAADI. The CDR3 covers 16 residues. V shed 5 bases and J 7 bases; nucleotides not matched to a gene: 12. The CDR3 DNA is TGCGCCAGCAGTCCTACCCCACCACTAGCGGGAGGTGAGCAGTACTTC. Its protein product is CASSPTPPLAGGEQYF.

The chain uses TRBV5-6 and TRBJ1-1; D is possibly TRBD1 (6 bases). CDR3 length: 12 amino acids. V dropped 4 bases and J dropped 5 bases, with 9 bases sitting between them. CDR1 and CDR2 (germline): SGHDT, YYEEEE. In DNA, the CDR3 is TGTGCCAGCAGCCACAGGGAGACTGAAGCTTTCTTT. Translating it yields CASSHRETEAFF. Using reference TRBV5-6 and TRBJ1-1 for the parts outside the CDR3, the full variable domain is DAGVTQSPTHLIKTRGQQVTLRCSPKSGHDTVSWYQQALGQGPQFIFQYYEEEERQRGNFPDRFSGHQFPNYSSELNVNALLLGDSALYLCASSHRETEAFFGQGTRLTVV.

The V gene is TRBV19, the J gene TRBJ2-7; D call uncertain. V was cut by 3 bases and J by 4 bases, with 10 bases left in between. This CDR3 comprises 13 residues. Germline values: CDR1 LNHDA, CDR2 SQIVND (reference sequence). CDR3 in amino acids: CASSIVPTYEQYF. The CDR3 DNA is TGTGCCAGTAGTATTGTCCCGACTTACGAGCAGTACTTC. Full variable domain (remainder filled in from reference TRBV19 and TRBJ2-7): DGGITQSPKYLFRKEGQNVTLSCEQNLNHDAMYWYRQDPGQGLRLIYYSQIVNDFQKGDIAEGYSVSREKKESFPLTVTSAQKNPTAFYLCASSIVPTYEQYFGPGTRLTVT.